One sample yielded the 18 T cell receptor beta chains listed below, sequenced in a study of OX40 agonist ivuxolimab in advanced cancers. Measured with immunoSEQ multiplex PCR; TCRdb has only the in-frame clones, and not every one. The table records fewer than 95,000 clones, under 90% of them present only once. Sequenced here: CD4+ or CD8+ T cells sorted from blood, sampled in a trial of the OX40 agonist ivuxolimab. These TCRs come from an adult with an advanced solid tumor such as melanoma, head and neck, liver or kidney cancer.

J is TRBJ1-3 and V is TRBV2, with D unresolved. The V gene lost 7 bases and the J gene lost 4 bases, with 8 bases spanning the gap. This CDR3 has 12 amino acids. The germline V gene encodes CDR1 SNHLY and CDR2 FYNNEI. The CDR3 DNA sequence: TGTGCCAGCACTTTTGCCGGAAACACCATATATTTT. Residues: CASTFAGNTIYF.

The rearrangement links TRBV10-2 to TRBJ1-4; 8 nucleotides align to TRBD1. V lost 6 bases to trimming and J lost 8 bases; unmatched junction nucleotides: 8. Germline CDR1 and CDR2: WSHSY and SAAADI. This CDR3 has 14 amino acids. CDR3 coding DNA: TGCGCCAGCAGCGGGACAGGATTATACGAAAAACTGTTTTTT. It codes for CASSGTGLYEKLFF.

The CDR3 DNA is TGTGCCATCAGGCCCGGGACTAGCGGGAACACCGGGGAGCTGTTTTTT. Translating gives CAIRPGTSGNTGELFF. The rearrangement links TRBV10-3 to TRBJ2-2, with TRBD2 matching over 11 bases. The CDR3 covers 16 residues. With 6 bases clipped from V and 1 base from J, the junction kept 4 bases outside the gene matches. Looked up from germline, CDR1 is ENHRY and CDR2 is SYGVKD.

The chain recombines TRBV5-1 with TRBJ1-1; possibly TRBD1 for D (5 bases). The CDR3 length is 14 residues. Germline V gives CDR1 SGHRS, CDR2 YFSETQ. V dropped 1 base and J dropped 6 bases, with 13 bases sitting between them. CDR3 sequence reads: CASSLTRGGAEAFF. In DNA form, the CDR3 reads TGCGCCAGCAGCTTGACGAGGGGAGGGGCTGAAGCTTTCTTT.

This clone was observed a single time. J is TRBJ1-3 and V is TRBV6-5; D not resolved. The CDR3 loop spans 14 amino acids. The germline CDR1 and CDR2 sequences are MNHEY and SVGAGI. V lost 6 bases to trimming and J lost 0 bases, with 9 bases between them. CDR3 sequence reads: CASRADYSGNTIYF. CDR3 in DNA: TGTGCCAGCAGGGCCGATTACTCTGGAAACACCATATATTTT.

The chain has TRBV4-3 and TRBJ2-1; D call uncertain. The CDR3 has 15 amino acids. The ends were cut back, 1 base at V and 0 bases at J, with 7 bases in the middle. CDR1 is LGHNA, CDR2 YSLEER, per germline. DNA for the CDR3: TGCGCCAGCAGCCAAGCGGTTTCCTCCTACAATGAGCAGTTCTTC. Protein: CASSQAVSSYNEQFF.

This clone has just a few counts. The chain is built from TRBV19 and TRBJ1-2, with 7 bases aligning to TRBD1. The CDR3 sequence is 15 residues long. With V trimmed by 3 bases and J by 8 bases, 12 bases remained unmatched. Germline V gene data show CDR1 as LNHDA and CDR2 as SQIVND (reference sequence). The CDR3 nucleotides read TGTGCCAGTAGTATGAGAACGACAGGGCCCAGCGGCTACACCTTC. This encodes CASSMRTTGPSGYTF. Full variable domain (outside the CDR3, taken from reference TRBV19 and TRBJ1-2): DGGITQSPKYLFRKEGQNVTLSCEQNLNHDAMYWYRQDPGQGLRLIYYSQIVNDFQKGDIAEGYSVSREKKESFPLTVTSAQKNPTAFYLCASSMRTTGPSGYTFGSGTRLTVV.

DNA of the CDR3: TGTGCCAGCATGAAGTCCGGGTTCAAACAGTACGAGCAGTACTTC. Its translation is CASMKSGFKQYEQYF. The chain carries TRBV28 and TRBJ2-7, with D unclear. V lost 7 bases and J lost 4, with 20 bases in between. Germline CDR1 MDHEN, CDR2 SYDVKM. The length of the CDR3 is 15 residues.

V is TRBV27 and J is TRBJ1-5; tentatively, D is TRBD1 (6 bases). Trimming removed 5 bases at V and 9 bases at J, with 14 bases between. The germline V gene has CDR1 MNHEY and CDR2 SMNVEV (reference sequence). The CDR3 loop spans 13 amino acids. This chain's CDR3 is CASSLKQGWPQHF. The CDR3 nucleotides are TGTGCCAGCAGTCTTAAACAGGGTTGGCCCCAGCATTTT.

This clone was seen a few times. The chain joins TRBV7-8 to TRBJ1-2; 7 bases fit TRBD1. Germline lookup yields CDR1 SGHVS and CDR2 FQNEAQ. With 5 bases clipped from V and 7 bases from J, the junction kept 7 bases outside the gene matches. The CDR3 contains 13 residues. CDR3 bases: TGTGCCAGCAGCCCCAGACAGGGCAGTGGCTACACCTTC. This translates into CASSPRQGSGYTF.

The chain employs TRBV27 and TRBJ1-1; no clear D. From germline, CDR1 is MNHEY and CDR2 SMNVEV (reference sequence). This CDR3 spans 14 amino acids. Trimming removed 0 bases from V and 0 bases from J, with 5 bases in between. CDR3 DNA sequence: TGTGCCAGCAGTTTATCAGGACTGAACACTGAAGCTTTCTTT. It yields the protein CASSLSGLNTEAFF.

The V and J genes are TRBV5-6 and TRBJ2-7; D is unclear. The CDR3 covers 12 residues. Germline values: CDR1 SGHDT, CDR2 YYEEEE. The V gene lost 0 bases and the J gene lost 2 bases, with 3 bases spanning the gap. The CDR3 here is CASSLAAYEQYV. The CDR3, as DNA: TGTGCCAGCAGCTTGGCAGCCTACGAGCAGTACGTC.

This clone was observed a handful of times. The chain carries TRBV5-1 and TRBJ1-6; no definite D call. The CDR3 has 13 residues. V was cut by 4 bases and J by 13 bases, with 15 bases left in between. CDR1 is SGHRS, CDR2 YFSETQ, per germline. The CDR3 coding sequence is TGCGCCAGCAGCGAGATCCCTCAGGCCCCCCTCCACTTT. It is translated as CASSEIPQAPLHF. The full variable domain, rest sourced from reference TRBV5-1 and TRBJ1-6, is KAGVTQTPRYLIKTRGQQVTLSCSPISGHRSVSWYQQTPGQGLQFLFEYFSETQRNKGNFPGRFSGRQFSNSRSEMNVSTLELGDSALYLCASSEIPQAPLHFGNGTRLTVT.

The chain links TRBV18 to TRBJ2-2; D remains unclear. V lost 3 bases to trimming and J lost 2 bases, with 10 bases between them. The CDR3 sequence is 15 residues long. Looked up from germline, CDR1 is KGHSH and CDR2 is LQKENI. The CDR3 nucleotides read TGTGCCAGCTCACCGCGGCAGGTTAACACCGGGGAGCTGTTTTTT. As protein: CASSPRQVNTGELFF. The entire variable domain, with the rest obtained from reference TRBV18 and TRBJ2-2, is as follows: NAGVMQNPRHLVRRRGQEARLRCSPMKGHSHVYWYRQLPEEGLKFMVYLQKENIIDESGMPKERFSAEFPKEGPSILRIQQVVRGDSAAYFCASSPRQVNTGELFFGEGSRLTVL.

The chain combines TRBV18 with TRBJ1-1; no clear D gene. V was pared by 0 bases and J by 0 bases, with 11 bases between. Per the germline V gene, CDR1 is KGHSH and CDR2 is LQKENI. This CDR3 has 16 residues. The CDR3 loop is CASSPPASYMNTEAFF. DNA for the CDR3: TGTGCCAGCTCACCACCCGCCTCCTATATGAACACTGAAGCTTTCTTT.

The V call is TRBV5-1, the J call TRBJ2-1, with D hard to call. This CDR3 region has 12 residues. Per germline, CDR1 SGHRS and CDR2 YFSETQ. Trimming shortened V by 0 bases and J by 13 bases, and 11 bases separated the two germline ends. DNA for the CDR3: TGCGCCAGCAGCTTGGCTGGAGATCCTCAGTTCTTC. The encoded protein is CASSLAGDPQFF. The entire variable domain, with the rest obtained from reference TRBV5-1 and TRBJ2-1, is as follows: KAGVTQTPRYLIKTRGQQVTLSCSPISGHRSVSWYQQTPGQGLQFLFEYFSETQRNKGNFPGRFSGRQFSNSRSEMNVSTLELGDSALYLCASSLAGDPQFFGPGTRLTVL.

The J gene is TRBJ2-7, the V gene TRBV5-4, with 8 positions matching TRBD1. V lost 4 bases to trimming and J lost 3 bases; unmatched junction nucleotides: 6. Per the germline V gene, CDR1 is SGHNT and CDR2 is YYREEE (reference sequence). CDR3 length equals 14 residues. Written as DNA, the CDR3 is TGTGCCAGCAGCCAAGGACAGGGAATCTACGAGCAGTACTTC. This translates into CASSQGQGIYEQYF.

The CDR3 region has the DNA TGTGCCAGCAGTCCACAGGGAGCCGGGGATGAGCAGTTCTTC. Residues: CASSPQGAGDEQFF. The chain recombines TRBV6-6 with TRBJ2-1; D perhaps matches TRBD1 (6 bases). With 5 bases removed from V and 8 bases from J, the gap between germline ends came to 16 bases. Germline lookup yields CDR1 MNHNY and CDR2 SVGAGI (reference sequence). The CDR3 runs to 14 residues.